These 27 T cell receptor beta chains were all obtained from the same sample, sequenced in a study of blood T cell repertoires in COVID-19. The table came from immunoSEQ multiplex PCR; TCRdb's copy has only in-frame clones and leaves some out. This repertoire shows 95,000 to 150,000 clones, about four fifths found once; its top ten account for approximately 5%. The specimen sequenced was peripheral blood. The receptors originated from a woman in her sixties or seventies with acute or convalescent COVID-19.

This clone appeared a few times. CDR3 residues: CASSLETGGVDTQYF. CDR3 nucleotide sequence: TGTGCCAGCAGCTTAGAGACAGGGGGCGTAGATACGCAGTATTTT. J is TRBJ2-3 and V is TRBV7-2; TRBD1 agrees at 10 bases. CDR1 and CDR2 from the germline V gene are SGHTA and FQGNSA. Losses at the gene ends were 1 base for V and 5 bases for J; bases not matched to a gene: 3. The CDR3 length is 15 residues.

This rearrangement joins TRBV7-2 to TRBJ1-2; a possible D gene is TRBD1 (5 bases). Trimming stripped 7 bases from V and 3 bases from J, with 15 bases between. In germline, CDR1 is SGHTA, CDR2 FQGNSA. The CDR3 runs to 14 residues. The CDR3, as DNA: TGTGCCAGCACCCCCCGGGGGGGGGACTATGGCTACACCTTC. It is translated as CASTPRGGDYGYTF.

The chain couples TRBV3-1 (or the pseudogene TRBV3-2) to TRBJ2-1; D gene unclear. CDR3 length: 13 amino acids. Germline assignment: CDR1 LGHDT and CDR2 YNNKEL (reference sequence). V lost 4 bases and J 10 bases, leaving 14 bases between the germline ends. CDR3 bases: TGTGCCAGCAGCCCGCTTCTAAGCAACGAGCAGTTCTTC. Protein product: CASSPLLSNEQFF.

The genes are TRBV10-1 and TRBJ1-1; 7 bases line up with TRBD1. Losses at the gene ends were 4 bases for V and 6 bases for J; bases not matched to a gene: 17. This CDR3 has 17 amino acids. CDR1 and CDR2 from the germline V gene are WNHNN and SYGVQD (reference sequence). In DNA form, the CDR3 reads TGCGCCAGCAGTGCGGCAGGGGGAATTACGTTGGGCGCTGAAGCTTTCTTT. This sequence encodes CASSAAGGITLGAEAFF.

The CDR3 sequence: CSVEMSGESSYEQYF. CDR3 bases: TGCAGCGTTGAAATGAGCGGGGAGAGCTCCTACGAGCAGTACTTC. The genes are TRBV29-1 and TRBJ2-7; 7 bases line up with TRBD2. This CDR3 is built from 15 residues. V dropped 2 bases and J dropped 0; count of bases not matched to a gene: 7. Germline V gene lookup returns CDR1 SQVTM and CDR2 ANQGSEA.

The chain links TRBV7-7 to TRBJ2-2, with 8 bases identical to TRBD1. Germline trimming cut 5 bases from V and 5 bases from J; bases unmatched to any gene: 10. CDR3 length: 16 residues. In germline, CDR1 is SSHAT, CDR2 FNYEAQ (reference sequence). The CDR3 spells CASSPQGGPGTGELFF. CDR3 in DNA: TGTGCCAGCAGCCCACAGGGGGGCCCGGGGACCGGGGAGCTGTTTTTT.

The chain joins TRBV12-3 or TRBV12-4 to TRBJ1-2; possible D gene TRBD1, 6 bases. Trimming took 1 base from V and 8 from J, leaving 8 bases between them. This CDR3 is built from 12 residues. DNA for the CDR3: TGTGCCAGCAGTTTAGGGGGGCAGGGCTACACCTTC. Translation: CASSLGGQGYTF.

V is TRBV3-1 (or the pseudogene TRBV3-2) and J is TRBJ1-1, with unresolved D. The CDR3 sequence is 12 residues long. V lost 2 bases to trimming and J lost 11 bases, with 12 bases between them. The germline CDR1 and CDR2 sequences are LGHDT and YNNKEL (reference sequence). CDR3 sequence: CASSQIPLRAFF. The CDR3, as DNA: TGTGCCAGCAGCCAAATCCCTCTACGGGCTTTCTTT.

V gene TRBV6-2 or TRBV6-3 combines with J gene TRBJ2-1; perhaps TRBD2 as D (5 bases). Trimming took 3 bases from V and 6 from J, leaving 9 bases between them. This CDR3 is 13 amino acids long. Germline CDR1 and CDR2: MNHEY and SVGEGT. In DNA, the CDR3 is TGTGCCAGCAGTTATAGCGTTCCCAATGAGCAGTTCTTC. Translating it yields CASSYSVPNEQFF.

This clone was seen once. The chain couples TRBV7-2 to TRBJ2-1, with TRBD1 identical over 7 bases. The CDR3 covers 14 residues. The germline gives CDR1 SGHTA, CDR2 FQGNSA. V was clipped by 6 bases and J by 3 bases; unmatched bases: 5. The chain's CDR3 is CASSFTGDYNEQFF. The CDR3 nucleotides are TGTGCCAGCAGTTTCACAGGGGACTACAATGAGCAGTTCTTC. The variable domain in full, with the rest retrieved from reference TRBV7-2 and TRBJ2-1, is GAGVSQSPSNKVTEKGKDVELRCDPISGHTALYWYRQSLGQGLEFLIYFQGNSAPDKSGLPSDRFSAERTGGSVSTLTIQRTQQEDSAVYLCASSFTGDYNEQFFGPGTRLTVL.

The chain carries TRBV27 and TRBJ2-7, with 7 bases matching TRBD1. CDR1 is MNHEY, CDR2 SMNVEV, per germline (reference sequence). This CDR3 has 15 amino acids. V trimming: 6 bases; J trimming: 0 bases; junction bases outside the gene matches: 8. The DNA of the CDR3 is TGTGCCAGCAGCTTAACAGGGGTGAGCTCCTACGAGCAGTACTTC. Protein product: CASSLTGVSSYEQYF.

The count of this clone is one. V gene TRBV5-1 combines with J gene TRBJ1-1, with 8 bases identical to TRBD1. Germline CDR1 reads SGHRS; CDR2 reads YFSETQ. The CDR3 sequence is 17 residues long. Trimming took 0 bases from V and 3 from J; bases not matched to a gene: 10. CDR3 sequence: CASSLGPGGPPDTEAFF. The DNA for the CDR3 is TGCGCCAGCAGCTTGGGCCCAGGGGGCCCTCCGGACACTGAAGCTTTCTTT.

This clone was detected only a few times. The rearrangement joins TRBV11-2 to TRBJ1-1; D ambiguous. V lost 3 bases and J lost 8, with 10 bases in between. CDR3 length equals 12 residues. CDR1 and CDR2 from the germline V gene are SGHAT and FQNNGV. CDR3 in amino acids: CASSFYAWEAFF. The CDR3 coding sequence is TGTGCCAGCAGCTTCTATGCCTGGGAAGCTTTCTTT.

This rearrangement joins TRBV27 to TRBJ1-2, with TRBD1 matching 8 bases. J was trimmed by 8 bases and V by 4 bases; bases with no gene match: 3. The length of the CDR3 is 12 residues. Germline loops: CDR1 MNHEY, CDR2 SMNVEV (reference sequence). The CDR3 loop is CASSSDRAGYTF. The CDR3 bases are TGTGCCAGCAGTTCGGACAGGGCGGGCTACACCTTC.

This clone was detected only a few times. V usage is TRBV3-1 (or the pseudogene TRBV3-2) and J usage is TRBJ1-1, with a weak D call TRBD1 (5 bases). The V and J ends lost 4 bases and 6 bases respectively, with 9 bases between them. CDR3 length: 12 amino acids. CDR1 is LGHDT, CDR2 YNNKEL, per germline (reference sequence). Here the CDR3 reads CASSRWGAEAFF. For the CDR3, the DNA is TGTGCCAGCAGCCGATGGGGGGCTGAAGCTTTCTTT.

CDR3: CASSFGQGADTQYF. The CDR3, as DNA: TGTGCCAGCAGCTTCGGACAGGGCGCAGATACGCAGTATTTT. This chain joins TRBV7-9 and TRBJ2-3; 8 positions match TRBD1. This CDR3 comprises 14 residues. CDR1 and CDR2 from the germline V gene are SEHNR and FQNEAQ (reference sequence). V lost 3 bases and J lost 4; bases outside the gene matches: 3. Variable domain in full (rest from reference TRBV7-9 and TRBJ2-3): DTGVSQNPRHKITKRGQNVTFRCDPISEHNRLYWYRQTLGQGPEFLTYFQNEAQLEKSRLLSDRFSAERPKGSFSTLEIQRTEQGDSAMYLCASSFGQGADTQYFGPGTRLTVL.

This clone was detected only once. CDR3 sequence reads: CASSPNYFDRGDTQYF. CDR3 bases: TGTGCCAGCAGCCCCAATTACTTTGACAGGGGCGATACGCAGTATTTT. V is TRBV3-1 (or the pseudogene TRBV3-2) and J is TRBJ2-3; 8 nucleotides agree with TRBD1. Germline trimming cut 4 bases from V and 6 bases from J; bases unmatched to any gene: 12. The CDR3 runs 16 residues. The germline CDR1 and CDR2 sequences are LGHDT and YNNKEL (reference sequence).

The CDR3 DNA reads TGTGCCAGCAGCTTAGGCCCTGGGCCCTACGAGCAGTACTTC. This encodes CASSLGPGPYEQYF. The rearrangement links TRBV7-8 to TRBJ2-7; no clear D gene. With 1 base removed from V and 2 bases from J, the gap between germline ends came to 9 bases. The CDR3 is made up of 14 amino acids. The germline gives CDR1 SGHVS, CDR2 FQNEAQ.

This chain joins TRBV7-8 and TRBJ1-2, with 7 bases that match TRBD1. V trimming: 1 base; J trimming: 4 bases; junction bases outside the gene matches: 6. CDR1 and CDR2 from the germline V gene are SGHVS and FQNEAQ. The CDR3 is 15 residues long. CDR3 sequence: CASSLEAGGVYGYTF. The CDR3 DNA is TGTGCCAGCAGCTTAGAAGCAGGGGGAGTCTATGGCTACACCTTC.

This clone was detected a few times. The chain links TRBV6-2 or TRBV6-3 to TRBJ1-2; no clear D. The CDR3 totals 13 residues. Germline assignment: CDR1 MNHEY and CDR2 SVGEGT. V lost 6 bases, J lost 7 bases, and 15 bases lay in between. The CDR3 bases are TGTGCCAGCAGCTTTAACCTCAGAAGTGGCTACACCTTC. Residues: CASSFNLRSGYTF.

The gene calls are TRBV2 and TRBJ2-5; D call uncertain. This CDR3 has 12 amino acids. Per the germline V gene, CDR1 is SNHLY and CDR2 is FYNNEI. Trimming pared 2 bases from V and 5 bases from J, leaving 6 bases between. The chain's CDR3 is CASSEQKETQYF. DNA of the CDR3: TGTGCCAGCAGTGAACAGAAGGAGACCCAGTACTTC.

This clone has only one observation. The V call is TRBV7-2, the J call TRBJ2-5, with D tentatively TRBD1 (5 bases). This CDR3 comprises 16 residues. Trimming took 2 bases from V and 4 from J, leaving 17 bases between them. In germline, CDR1 is SGHTA, CDR2 FQGNSA. CDR3 DNA sequence: TGTGCCAGCAGCTTATTTCAGGGCTTGTCGGGAGAGACCCAGTACTTC. Protein: CASSLFQGLSGETQYF.

This chain joins TRBV5-6 and TRBJ2-3; the D is unclear. V was shortened by 1 base and J by 8 bases, with 17 bases between the two germline ends. CDR1 SGHDT and CDR2 YYEEEE come from the germline V gene. The CDR3 runs to 15 residues. The CDR3 sequence: CASSLSGSGLGTQYF. For the CDR3, the DNA is TGTGCCAGCAGCTTGAGTGGGTCCGGTCTAGGTACGCAGTATTTT.

This clone was observed once. The chain combines TRBV10-1 with TRBJ2-1; the match to TRBD2 covers 10 bases. The trim removed 5 bases at V and 0 bases at J, leaving 4 bases unmatched. This CDR3 contains 16 residues. From germline, CDR1 is WNHNN and CDR2 SYGVQD (reference sequence). The CDR3 nucleotides read TGCGCCAGCAGTCAAGCGGGGGGGCTCTCCTACAATGAGCAGTTCTTC. It translates to CASSQAGGLSYNEQFF.

This chain links TRBV1 with TRBJ2-3; TRBD2 reflects the table's D call only, with no check against the DNA. TRBV1 is noted as a pseudogene. The CDR3 is 18 amino acids. This CDR3 reads CTSSQAPTSGVLSDTQYF. DNA of the CDR3: TGCACCAGCAGCCAAGCGCCGACTAGCGGGGTTCTTTCAGATACGCAGTATTTT.

This chain links TRBV11-1 with TRBJ1-1; TRBD1 is a possible D gene (6 bases). The CDR3 has 13 amino acids. Deletions cut 5 bases from V and 4 bases from J, with 11 bases between. The V gene's germline CDR1 is SGHAT and CDR2 FQDESV (reference sequence). DNA for the CDR3: TGTGCCAGCAGCGGCACAGGGCTCACTGAAGCTTTCTTT. Translating it yields CASSGTGLTEAFF.

This clone appeared once. This chain connects TRBV27 to TRBJ2-7, with 8 nucleotides matching TRBD2. This CDR3 has 14 residues. V dropped 7 bases and J dropped 6; count of bases not matched to a gene: 11. The germline V gene has CDR1 MNHEY and CDR2 SMNVEV (reference sequence). The chain's CDR3 is CASKGAGGRGEQYV. The CDR3 DNA is TGTGCCAGCAAGGGCGCGGGGGGCCGAGGCGAGCAGTACGTC.